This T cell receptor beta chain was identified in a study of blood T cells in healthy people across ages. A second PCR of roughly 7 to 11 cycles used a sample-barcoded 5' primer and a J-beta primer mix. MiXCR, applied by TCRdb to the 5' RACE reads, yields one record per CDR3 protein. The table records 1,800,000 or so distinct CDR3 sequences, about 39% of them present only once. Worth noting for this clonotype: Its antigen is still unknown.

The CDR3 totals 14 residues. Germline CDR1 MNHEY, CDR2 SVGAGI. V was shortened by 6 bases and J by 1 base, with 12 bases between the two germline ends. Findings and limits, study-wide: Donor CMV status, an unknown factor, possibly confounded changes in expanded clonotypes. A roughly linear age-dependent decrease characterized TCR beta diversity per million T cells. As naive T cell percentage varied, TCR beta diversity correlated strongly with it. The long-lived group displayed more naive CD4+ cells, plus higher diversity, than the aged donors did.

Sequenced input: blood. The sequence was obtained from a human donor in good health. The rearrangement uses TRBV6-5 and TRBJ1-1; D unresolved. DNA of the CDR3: TGTGCCAGCAGGGTCCTTGGAGGGAACACTGAAGCTTTCTTT. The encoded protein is CASRVLGGNTEAFF.